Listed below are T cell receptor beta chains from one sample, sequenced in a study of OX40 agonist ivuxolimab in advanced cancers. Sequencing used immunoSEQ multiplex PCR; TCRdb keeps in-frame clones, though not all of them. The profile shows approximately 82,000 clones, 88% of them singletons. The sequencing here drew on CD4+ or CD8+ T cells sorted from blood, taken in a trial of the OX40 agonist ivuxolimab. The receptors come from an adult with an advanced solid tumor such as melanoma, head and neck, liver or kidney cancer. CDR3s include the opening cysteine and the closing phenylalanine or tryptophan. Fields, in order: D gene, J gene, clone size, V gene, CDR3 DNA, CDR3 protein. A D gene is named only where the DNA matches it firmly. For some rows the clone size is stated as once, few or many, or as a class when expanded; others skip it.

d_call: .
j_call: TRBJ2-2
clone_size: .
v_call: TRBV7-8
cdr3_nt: TGTGCCAGCAGCACCCGGACTGGGAACACCGGGGAGCTGTTTTTT
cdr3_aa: CASSTRTGNTGELFF

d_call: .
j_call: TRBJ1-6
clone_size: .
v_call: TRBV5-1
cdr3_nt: TGCGCCAGCAGGACAGGCGAGAATTCACCCCTCCACTTT
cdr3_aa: CASRTGENSPLHF

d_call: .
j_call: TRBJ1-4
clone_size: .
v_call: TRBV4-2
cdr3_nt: TGTGCCAGCAGCCAAGATCGGACAGCAGAAAAACTGTTTTTT
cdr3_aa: CASSQDRTAEKLFF

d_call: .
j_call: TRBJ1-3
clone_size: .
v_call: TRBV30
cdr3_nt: TGTGCCTGGAGTGTCATCTCTGGAAACACCATATATTTT
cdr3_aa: CAWSVISGNTIYF

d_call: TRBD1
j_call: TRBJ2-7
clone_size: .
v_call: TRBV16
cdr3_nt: TGTGCCAGCAGCCAATACTTCGGGACAGGGGGACTCTACGAGCAGTACTTC
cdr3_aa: CASSQYFGTGGLYEQYF

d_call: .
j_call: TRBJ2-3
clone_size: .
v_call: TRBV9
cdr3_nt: TGTGCCAGCAGCGTTATAAAGGACTCTAGCACAGATACGCAGTATTTT
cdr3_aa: CASSVIKDSSTDTQYF

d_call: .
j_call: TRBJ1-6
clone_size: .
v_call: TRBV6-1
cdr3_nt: TGTGCCAGCAGTATCTCGAGCTCCTATAATTCACCCCTCCACTTT
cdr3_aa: CASSISSSYNSPLHF

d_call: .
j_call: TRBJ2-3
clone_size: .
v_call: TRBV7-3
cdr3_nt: TGTGCCAGCAGCTTAAACTCCCCGGGCCCAGATACGCAGTATTTT
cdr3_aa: CASSLNSPGPDTQYF

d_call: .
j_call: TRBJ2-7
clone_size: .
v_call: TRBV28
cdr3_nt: TGTGCCAGCAGCCCATCCGGGGCGTACGAGCAGTACTTC
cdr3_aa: CASSPSGAYEQYF

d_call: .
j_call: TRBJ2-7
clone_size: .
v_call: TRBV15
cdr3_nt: TGTGCCACCAGCAGAGATAGGACCGCCGGGGGTATCGAGCAGTACTTC
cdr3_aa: CATSRDRTAGGIEQYF

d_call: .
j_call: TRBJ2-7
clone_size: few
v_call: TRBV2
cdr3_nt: TGTGCCAGCAGTGGAGGGCCCGGGGAACCCACCTACGAGCAGTACTTC
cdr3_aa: CASSGGPGEPTYEQYF

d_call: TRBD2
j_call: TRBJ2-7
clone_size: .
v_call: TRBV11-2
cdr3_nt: TGTGCCAGCAGCTTAGGCGACGCCGGAATAGCGGGGATCTCCTACGAGCAGTACTTC
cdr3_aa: CASSLGDAGIAGISYEQYF

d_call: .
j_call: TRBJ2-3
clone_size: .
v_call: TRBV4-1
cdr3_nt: TGCGCCAGCAGCCAATTTGGGCCTAGCACAGATACGCAGTATTTT
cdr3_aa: CASSQFGPSTDTQYF

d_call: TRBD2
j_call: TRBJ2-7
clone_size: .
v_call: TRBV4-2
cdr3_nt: TGTGCCAGCAGCCAACTAAGCGGGACTATAACCTACGAGCAGTACTTC
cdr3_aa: CASSQLSGTITYEQYF

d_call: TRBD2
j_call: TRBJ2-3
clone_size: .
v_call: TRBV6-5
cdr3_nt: TGTGCCAGCAGTCTAGCGGGAGTTCTCGCAGATACGCAGTATTTT
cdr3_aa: CASSLAGVLADTQYF

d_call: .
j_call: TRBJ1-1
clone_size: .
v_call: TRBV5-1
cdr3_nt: TGCGCCAGCAGCTTTGGGGGGGACACTGAAGCTTTCTTT
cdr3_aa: CASSFGGDTEAFF

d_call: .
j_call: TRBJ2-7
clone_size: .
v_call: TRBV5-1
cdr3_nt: TGCGCCAGCAGCCCCGACCTAGTCGAGCAGTACTTC
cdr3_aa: CASSPDLVEQYF

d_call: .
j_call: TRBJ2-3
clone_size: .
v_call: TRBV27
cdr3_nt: TGTGCCAGCAGCCTACTTGTAGGCACAGATACGCAGTATTTT
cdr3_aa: CASSLLVGTDTQYF

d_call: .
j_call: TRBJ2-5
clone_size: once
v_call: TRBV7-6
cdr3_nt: TGTGCCAGCAGCCGGGGGGAGACCCAGTACTTC
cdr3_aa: CASSRGETQYF

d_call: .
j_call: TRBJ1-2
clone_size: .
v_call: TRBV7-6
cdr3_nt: TGTGCCAGCAGCACTCGAAAGACCTATGGCTACACCTTC
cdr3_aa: CASSTRKTYGYTF

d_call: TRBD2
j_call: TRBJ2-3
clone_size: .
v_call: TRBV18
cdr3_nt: TGTGCCAGCTCACCTTTTGCGGGGGGCGCGACAGATACGCAGTATTTT
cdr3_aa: CASSPFAGGATDTQYF

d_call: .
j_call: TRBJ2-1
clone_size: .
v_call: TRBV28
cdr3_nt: TGTGCCAGCAGCCACTCTGAGGGAACCTACAATGAGCAGTTCTTC
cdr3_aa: CASSHSEGTYNEQFF

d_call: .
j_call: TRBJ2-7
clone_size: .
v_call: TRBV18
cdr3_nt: TGTGCCAGCTCGACTGCAAGAGGTCCCTACGAGCAGTACTTC
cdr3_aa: CASSTARGPYEQYF

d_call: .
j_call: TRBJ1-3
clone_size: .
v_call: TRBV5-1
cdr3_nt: TGCGCCAGCAGCACCTCAGGGGTTAGCTCTGGAAACACCATATATTTT
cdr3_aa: CASSTSGVSSGNTIYF